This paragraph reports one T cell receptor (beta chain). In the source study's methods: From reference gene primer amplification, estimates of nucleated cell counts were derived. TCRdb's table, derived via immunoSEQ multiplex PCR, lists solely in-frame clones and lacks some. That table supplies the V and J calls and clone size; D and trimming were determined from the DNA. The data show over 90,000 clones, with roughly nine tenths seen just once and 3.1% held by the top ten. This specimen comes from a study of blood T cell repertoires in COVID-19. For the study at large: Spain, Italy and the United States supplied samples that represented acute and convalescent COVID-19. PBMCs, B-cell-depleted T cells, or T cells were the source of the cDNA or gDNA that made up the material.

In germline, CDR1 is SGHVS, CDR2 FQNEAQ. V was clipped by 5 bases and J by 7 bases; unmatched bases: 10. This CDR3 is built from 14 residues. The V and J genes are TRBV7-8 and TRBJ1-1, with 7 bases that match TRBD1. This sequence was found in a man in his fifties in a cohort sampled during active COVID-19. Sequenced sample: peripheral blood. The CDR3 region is CASSVDRTLVEAFF. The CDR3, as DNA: TGTGCCAGCAGCGTGGACAGGACCTTGGTTGAAGCTTTCTTT.